This TCR beta chain originates from a study of blood T cell repertoires in COVID-19. As for the study in general: Both acute and convalescent COVID-19 samples were obtained from the United States, Italy and Spain.

The assay was immunoSEQ multiplex PCR, and TCRdb's table has in-frame clones only and misses some. The table records more than 150,000 clones, roughly 81% of them present only once. Trimming pared 6 bases from V and 2 bases from J, leaving 16 bases between. Germline CDR1 MNHEY, CDR2 SVGAGI. The CDR3 is 15 residues long. In its sample, this clone was seen a few times. V and J are TRBV6-5 and TRBJ2-5, with a possible D match to TRBD2 (6 bases). This clonotype was sampled from a woman over 75 with COVID-19, enrolled during active disease. Sequencing was performed on peripheral blood. The CDR3 loop reads CASSQWWGDQETQYF. Written as DNA, the CDR3 is TGTGCCAGCAGCCAATGGTGGGGGGATCAAGAGACCCAGTACTTC.